This T cell receptor (beta chain) came from a study of CD8+ T cells in alopecia areata. Treatment reported: oral pan-JAK inhibitor, 5-10 mg twice daily. Isolated RNA was reverse transcribed into cDNA used as the sequencing template. Profiling relied on immunoSEQ multiplex PCR, and the TCRdb table lists in-frame clones only, not all of them. This table holds about 160,000 clones, about two thirds found once. Study-wide results and caveats: Only one nonresponder was present, which leaves the link between baseline CD8+ expansion and response uncertain.

Comments on this clone: Antigen: not known.

The sequenced sample was CD4+ T cells sorted from blood, obtained at week 4, from a patient treated with tofacitinib. The clonotype originates from a human donor with alopecia areata.

CDR3: CASSQDQWVGTEAFF. For the CDR3, the DNA is TGCGCCAGCAGCCAAGATCAGTGGGTGGGCACTGAAGCTTTCTTT. This chain joins TRBV4-3 and TRBJ1-1; D remains ambiguous. The CDR3 is 15 amino acids. CDR1 LGHNA and CDR2 YSLEER come from the germline V gene. V dropped 0 bases and J dropped 4 bases, with 12 bases sitting between them.